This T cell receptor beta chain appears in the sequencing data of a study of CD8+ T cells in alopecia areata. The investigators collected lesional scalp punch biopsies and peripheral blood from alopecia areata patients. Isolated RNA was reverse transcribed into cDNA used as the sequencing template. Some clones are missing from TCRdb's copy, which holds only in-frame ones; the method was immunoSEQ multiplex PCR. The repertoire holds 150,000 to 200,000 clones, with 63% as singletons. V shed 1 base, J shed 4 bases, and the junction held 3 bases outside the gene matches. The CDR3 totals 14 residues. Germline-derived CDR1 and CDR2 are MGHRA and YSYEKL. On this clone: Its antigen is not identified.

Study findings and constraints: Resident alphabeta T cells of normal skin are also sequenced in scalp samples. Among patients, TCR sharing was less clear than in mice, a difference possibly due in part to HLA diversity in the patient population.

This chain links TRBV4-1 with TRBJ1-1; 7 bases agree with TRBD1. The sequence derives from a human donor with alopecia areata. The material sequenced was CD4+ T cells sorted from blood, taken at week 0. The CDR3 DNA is TGCGCCAGCAGCCAAGTCCAGGGGGGCACTGAAGCTTTCTTT. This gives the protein CASSQVQGGTEAFF.